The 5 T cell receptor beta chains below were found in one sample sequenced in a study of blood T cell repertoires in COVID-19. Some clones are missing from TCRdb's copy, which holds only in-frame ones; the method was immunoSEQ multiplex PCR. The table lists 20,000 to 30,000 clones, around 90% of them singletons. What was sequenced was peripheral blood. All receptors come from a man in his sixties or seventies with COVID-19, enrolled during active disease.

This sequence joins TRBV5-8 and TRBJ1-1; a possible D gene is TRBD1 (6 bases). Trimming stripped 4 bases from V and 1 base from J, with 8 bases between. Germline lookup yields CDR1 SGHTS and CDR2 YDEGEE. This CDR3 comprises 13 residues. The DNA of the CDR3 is TGTGCCAGCAGCCTGACAGGGAACACTGAAGCTTTCTTT. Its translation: CASSLTGNTEAFF. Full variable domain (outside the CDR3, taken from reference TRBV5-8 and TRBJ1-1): EAGVTQSPTHLIKTRGQQATLRCSPISGHTSVYWYQQALGLGLQFLLWYDEGEERNRGNFPPRFSGRQFPNYSSELNVNALELEDSALYLCASSLTGNTEAFFGQGTRLTVV.

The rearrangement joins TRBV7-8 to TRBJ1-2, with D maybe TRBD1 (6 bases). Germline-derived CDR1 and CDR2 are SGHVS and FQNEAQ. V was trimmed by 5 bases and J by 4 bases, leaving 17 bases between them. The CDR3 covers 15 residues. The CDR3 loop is CASSDNLGTLYGYTF. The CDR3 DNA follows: TGTGCCAGCAGCGACAATCTCGGGACACTCTATGGCTACACCTTC.

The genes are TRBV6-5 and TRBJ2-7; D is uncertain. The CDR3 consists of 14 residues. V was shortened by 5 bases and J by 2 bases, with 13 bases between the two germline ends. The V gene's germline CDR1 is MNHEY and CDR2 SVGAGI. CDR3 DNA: TGTGCCAGCAGTCTGGGCCCCGTGGCCTACGAGCAGTACTTC. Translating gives CASSLGPVAYEQYF.

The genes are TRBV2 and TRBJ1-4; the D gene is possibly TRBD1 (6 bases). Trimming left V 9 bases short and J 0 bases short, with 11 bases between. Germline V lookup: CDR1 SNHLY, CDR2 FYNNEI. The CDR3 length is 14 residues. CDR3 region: CASRDTSTNEKLFF. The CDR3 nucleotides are TGTGCCAGTCGGGACACTTCAACTAATGAAAAACTGTTTTTT.

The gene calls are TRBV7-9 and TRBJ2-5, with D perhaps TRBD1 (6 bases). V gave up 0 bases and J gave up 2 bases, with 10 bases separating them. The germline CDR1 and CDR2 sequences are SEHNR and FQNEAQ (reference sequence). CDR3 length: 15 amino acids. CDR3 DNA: TGTGCCAGCAGCTTAGCAAGAAGGGGGCAAGAGACCCAGTACTTC. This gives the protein CASSLARRGQETQYF.